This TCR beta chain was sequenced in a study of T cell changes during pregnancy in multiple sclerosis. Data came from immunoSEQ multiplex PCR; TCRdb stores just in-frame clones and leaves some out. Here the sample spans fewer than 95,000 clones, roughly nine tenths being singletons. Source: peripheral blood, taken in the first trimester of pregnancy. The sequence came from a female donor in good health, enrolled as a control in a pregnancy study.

CDR3 nucleotides: TGTGCCAGCAAGTTACCGGGAGACACAGATACGCAGTATTTT. Translation gives CASKLPGDTDTQYF. The rearrangement links TRBV28 to TRBJ2-3; D possibly corresponds to TRBD2 (6 bases). V lost 7 bases to trimming and J lost 2 bases, with 13 bases between them. Germline loops: CDR1 MDHEN, CDR2 SYDVKM. CDR3 size: 14 residues.